Following are 30 T cell receptor beta chains from one sample sequenced in a study of T cell responses to AZD1222 COVID-19 vaccine. Method: immunoSEQ multiplex PCR; TCRdb's copy keeps in-frame clones and lacks some. The table shows 95,000 to 130,000 clones, with about 91% occurring only once. Source: peripheral blood, taken on day 0 of AZD1222 vaccination. The source of these receptors is an adult in good health.

The chain combines TRBV7-8 with TRBJ2-5, with D perhaps matching TRBD1 (7 bases). Germline CDR1 SGHVS, CDR2 FQNEAQ. The CDR3 length is 15 residues. V was clipped by 5 bases and J by 7 bases, with 20 bases between them. The CDR3 DNA reads as TGTGCCAGCAGCCCCTACCAGGGGGGCGCGGTGACCCAGTACTTC. Translation: CASSPYQGGAVTQYF.

This chain uses TRBV3-1 (or the pseudogene TRBV3-2) with TRBJ1-5, with D uncertain. Germline assignment: CDR1 LGHDT and CDR2 YNNKEL (reference sequence). This CDR3 comprises 15 residues. Trimming took 0 bases from V and 6 from J, leaving 12 bases between them. The CDR3 spells CASSQDSGYGQPQHF. CDR3 coding DNA: TGTGCCAGCAGCCAAGATTCCGGGTACGGTCAGCCCCAGCATTTT.

The V and J genes are TRBV5-1 and TRBJ1-1; D is perhaps TRBD1 (5 bases). The CDR3 spans 14 residues. Germline lookup yields CDR1 SGHRS and CDR2 YFSETQ. With 4 bases removed from V and 4 bases from J, the gap between germline ends came to 14 bases. CDR3 residues: CASSQGPLGTEAFF. The CDR3 region has the DNA TGCGCCAGCAGCCAGGGACCCCTGGGCACTGAAGCTTTCTTT. Filled out from reference TRBV5-1 and TRBJ1-1, the complete variable domain reads KAGVTQTPRYLIKTRGQQVTLSCSPISGHRSVSWYQQTPGQGLQFLFEYFSETQRNKGNFPGRFSGRQFSNSRSEMNVSTLELGDSALYLCASSQGPLGTEAFFGQGTRLTVV.

Only one count was recorded for this clone. This chain connects TRBV5-1 to TRBJ1-2, with 9 bases lining up with TRBD1. With V trimmed by 5 bases and J by 2 bases, 4 bases remained unmatched. This CDR3 comprises 14 residues. Germline CDR1 reads SGHRS; CDR2 reads YFSETQ. CDR3 residues: CASRDGQGNYGYTF. The DNA of the CDR3 is TGCGCCAGCAGGGACGGACAGGGGAACTATGGCTACACCTTC.

The sample holds a few counts of this clone. The chain carries TRBV5-1 and TRBJ1-1; D not resolved. CDR1 and CDR2 (germline): SGHRS, YFSETQ. Trimming removed 4 bases from V and 6 bases from J, with 16 bases in between. The CDR3 covers 14 residues. The CDR3 DNA sequence: TGCGCCAGCAGCCCGGACCCGGGCCTGCCTGAAGCTTTCTTT. Amino acids: CASSPDPGLPEAFF.

This clone was counted between two and nine times. The rearrangement joins TRBV18 to TRBJ1-2; 9 positions agree with TRBD1. Germline CDR1 reads KGHSH; CDR2 reads LQKENI. CDR3 length equals 15 residues. V shed 3 bases, J shed 5 bases, and the junction held 7 bases outside the gene matches. CDR3 nucleotide sequence: TGTGCCAGCTCACCGACGGGGACAGGGACGTATGGCTACACCTTC. Translating gives CASSPTGTGTYGYTF.

This clone has a handful of counts. The J gene is TRBJ1-1, the V gene TRBV18, with D hard to call. This CDR3 has 15 amino acids. Germline-derived CDR1 and CDR2 are KGHSH and LQKENI. Trimming removed 6 bases at V and 0 bases at J, with 14 bases between. The CDR3 loop reads CASSRAVGVNTEAFF. In DNA, the CDR3 is TGTGCCAGCTCCCGGGCTGTTGGGGTGAACACTGAAGCTTTCTTT.

The genes are TRBV6-1 and TRBJ2-7, with 9 bases lining up with TRBD1. This CDR3 comprises 16 residues. CDR1 MNHNS and CDR2 SASEGT come from the germline V gene. Trimming removed 3 bases from V and 4 bases from J; junction bases left unmatched: 10. This CDR3 is CASSDERGTGLYEQYF. As DNA, the CDR3 is TGTGCCAGCAGTGACGAGCGCGGGACAGGGTTATACGAGCAGTACTTC.

The chain uses TRBV21-1 and TRBJ2-2; the table's D call TRBD1 went unverified against the DNA. TRBV21-1 is classified as a pseudogene. CDR3 length: 15 residues. The CDR3 loop is CASSKISGVTGELFF. CDR3 in DNA: TGTGCCAGCAGCAAAATTTCAGGGGTCACCGGGGAGCTGTTTTTT.

The chain joins TRBV18 to TRBJ2-1, with D possibly called TRBD1 or TRBD2 (5 bases each). From germline, CDR1 is KGHSH and CDR2 LQKENI. This CDR3 spans 15 amino acids. Trimming cost V 2 bases and J 3 bases, with 11 bases left between them. Here the CDR3 DNA reads TGTGCCAGCTCACCAAGAGGGACCGACTACAATGAGCAGTTCTTC. Amino acids: CASSPRGTDYNEQFF.

In this sample, this clone turned up a few times. The gene calls are TRBV2 and TRBJ1-5; TRBD1 matches at 9 bases. CDR1 and CDR2 from the germline V gene are SNHLY and FYNNEI. This CDR3 spans 14 amino acids. Trimming removed 7 bases from V and 5 bases from J; junction bases left unmatched: 6. CDR3 in DNA: TGTGCCAGCACCGGGACAGGGTGGGATCAGCCCCAGCATTTT. Protein: CASTGTGWDQPQHF. The entire variable domain, with the rest obtained from reference TRBV2 and TRBJ1-5, is as follows: EPEVTQTPSHQVTQMGQEVILRCVPISNHLYFYWYRQILGQKVEFLVSFYNNEISEKSEIFDDQFSVERPDGSNFTLKIRSTKLEDSAMYFCASTGTGWDQPQHFGDGTRLSIL.

The CDR3 DNA sequence: TGTGCCAGCAGTGGTAGGGGTAACTATGGCTACACCTTC. Residues: CASSGRGNYGYTF. J is TRBJ1-2 and V is TRBV2; D may be TRBD1 (5 bases). Germline V gene data show CDR1 as SNHLY and CDR2 as FYNNEI. Trimming cost V 4 bases and J 1 base, with 7 bases left between them. This CDR3 has 13 amino acids.

This clone is a singleton in its sample. The chain employs TRBV7-9 and TRBJ2-7; D might be TRBD1 or TRBD2, each matching 6 bases. The germline V and J ends were trimmed by 5 bases and 1 base, with 15 bases remaining between them. Looked up from germline, CDR1 is SEHNR and CDR2 is FQNEAQ (reference sequence). The CDR3 runs to 15 residues. As DNA, the CDR3 is TGTGCCAGCAGCCCCGGGGGACAACGATCCTACGAGCAGTACTTC. Protein sequence: CASSPGGQRSYEQYF.

This sequence joins TRBV6-2 or TRBV6-3 and TRBJ1-5; D call uncertain. Germline CDR1 and CDR2: MNHEY and SVGEGT. Trimming took off 3 bases at V and 7 bases at J, with 13 bases between the two ends. This CDR3 has 14 amino acids. The CDR3 sequence: CASSYGSTGQPQHF. CDR3 bases: TGTGCCAGCAGTTATGGGTCCACGGGGCAGCCCCAGCATTTT.

The CDR3 spells CASSQDPWGQRRRDTGELFF. Written as DNA, the CDR3 is TGTGCCAGCAGCCAAGATCCATGGGGCCAGCGGCGCCGGGACACCGGGGAGCTGTTTTTT. This sequence joins TRBV4-2 and TRBJ2-2, with D perhaps given as TRBD1 or TRBD2 (5 bases each). Per germline, CDR1 LGHNA and CDR2 YNFKEQ. This CDR3 is 20 amino acids long. V lost 0 bases, J lost 3 bases, and 23 bases lay in between.

The rearrangement uses TRBV7-2 and TRBJ1-1, with a possible D match to TRBD1 (6 bases). Germline V gene lookup returns CDR1 SGHTA and CDR2 FQGNSA. The CDR3 sequence is 13 residues long. V gave up 1 base and J gave up 3 bases, with 6 bases separating them. The CDR3 protein is CASSLDRDTEAFF. In DNA, the CDR3 is TGTGCCAGCAGCTTAGACAGGGACACTGAAGCTTTCTTT. The whole variable domain, remainder taken from reference TRBV7-2 and TRBJ1-1, is GAGVSQSPSNKVTEKGKDVELRCDPISGHTALYWYRQSLGQGLEFLIYFQGNSAPDKSGLPSDRFSAERTGGSVSTLTIQRTQQEDSAVYLCASSLDRDTEAFFGQGTRLTVV.

This CDR3 reads CASSAQVSYEQYF. DNA for the CDR3: TGTGCCAGCAGTGCACAGGTGAGCTACGAGCAGTACTTC. The rearrangement joins TRBV2 to TRBJ2-7; possible D gene TRBD1, 5 bases. This CDR3 is built from 13 residues. The V and J ends lost 4 bases and 3 bases respectively, with 10 bases between them. CDR1 is SNHLY and CDR2 is FYNNEI in the germline V gene.

The chain uses TRBV18 and TRBJ1-1; no definite D call. Trimming took off 6 bases at V and 1 base at J, with 15 bases between the two ends. The CDR3 extends over 15 amino acids. Germline values: CDR1 KGHSH, CDR2 LQKENI. CDR3: CASSPRGLGNTEAFF. The CDR3 DNA sequence: TGTGCCAGCTCGCCCCGAGGACTGGGGAACACTGAAGCTTTCTTT.

In its sample, this clone was seen a few times. The chain recombines TRBV5-1 with TRBJ2-2; D possibly corresponds to TRBD1 (7 bases). Germline CDR1 SGHRS, CDR2 YFSETQ. Between the trimmed V and J ends, which lost 4 bases and 6 bases, there was a span of 16 bases. This CDR3 is 15 amino acids long. The CDR3 DNA reads TGCGCCAGCAGCCCACTCCCAGGGGGGTCCGGGGAGCTGTTTTTT. Residues: CASSPLPGGSGELFF.

The V gene is TRBV7-2, the J gene TRBJ2-3; no clear D gene. Germline V gene sequence: CDR1 SGHTA, CDR2 FQGNSA. The CDR3 has 13 residues. The V and J ends lost 6 bases and 6 bases respectively, with 13 bases between them. The CDR3: CASSSVTRDTQYF. The CDR3 DNA reads TGTGCCAGCAGTTCCGTCACGCGTGATACGCAGTATTTT.

This rearrangement joins TRBV5-6 to TRBJ2-1, with TRBD1 identical over 7 bases. Trimming at V came to 0 bases and at J to 8 bases, leaving 11 bases not matched to a gene. CDR3 size: 16 residues. The germline gives CDR1 SGHDT, CDR2 YYEEEE. The DNA for the CDR3 is TGTGCCAGCAGCTTGGATCCGGCAGGGGGAGAGGATGAGCAGTTCTTC. It is translated as CASSLDPAGGEDEQFF.

This chain uses TRBV4-1 with TRBJ2-1; TRBD1 matches 11 bases. With 2 bases clipped from V and 10 bases from J, the junction kept 4 bases outside the gene matches. In germline, CDR1 is MGHRA, CDR2 YSYEKL. CDR3 length: 14 residues. The CDR3, as DNA: TGCGCCAGCAGCCAACCGGGACAGGGGGGAGAGCAGTTCTTC. It codes for CASSQPGQGGEQFF.

This sequence joins TRBV5-1 and TRBJ2-1; 10 bases agree with TRBD1. The ends lost 2 bases at V and 4 bases at J; junction bases unmatched: 3. Per germline, CDR1 SGHRS and CDR2 YFSETQ. The CDR3 loop spans 15 amino acids. CDR3 nucleotides: TGCGCCAGCAGCTTAAGGGACAGGGGATACAATGAGCAGTTCTTC. Protein product: CASSLRDRGYNEQFF.

The chain links TRBV6-5 to TRBJ1-2; unclear D gene. V was trimmed by 10 bases and J by 6 bases, leaving 21 bases between them. The CDR3 spans 14 residues. Germline V gene data show CDR1 as MNHEY and CDR2 as SVGAGI. The DNA of the CDR3 is TGTGCCACCAAGGTATCCGGGTGGAGGAATGGCTACACCTTC. Translation: CATKVSGWRNGYTF.

The CDR3 spells CSVGEGLANEQYF. For the CDR3, the DNA is TGCAGCGTTGGGGAGGGACTAGCCAACGAGCAGTACTTC. J is TRBJ2-7 and V is TRBV29-1; 9 bases agree with TRBD2. V was clipped by 4 bases and J by 5 bases; unmatched bases: 6. CDR3 length: 13 residues. Germline values: CDR1 SQVTM, CDR2 ANQGSEA.

The gene calls are TRBV5-1 and TRBJ1-3; D perhaps matches TRBD1 (6 bases). Between the trimmed V and J ends, which lost 0 bases and 7 bases, there was a span of 17 bases. In germline, CDR1 is SGHRS, CDR2 YFSETQ. This CDR3 contains 16 residues. The CDR3 nucleotides read TGCGCCAGCAGCTTGGGGGGATCCGGGACATTCAACACCATATATTTT. Translated: CASSLGGSGTFNTIYF.

The chain employs TRBV5-8 and TRBJ1-1; 10 nucleotides align to TRBD1. The CDR3 sequence is 14 residues long. Per germline, CDR1 SGHTS and CDR2 YDEGEE. J gave up 3 bases and V 5 bases, and 4 bases lay outside the gene matches. CDR3 sequence reads: CASRRQGADTEAFF. The DNA of the CDR3 is TGTGCCAGCAGACGACAGGGGGCGGACACTGAAGCTTTCTTT. Drawing the rest from reference TRBV5-8 and TRBJ1-1, the complete variable domain is EAGVTQSPTHLIKTRGQQATLRCSPISGHTSVYWYQQALGLGLQFLLWYDEGEERNRGNFPPRFSGRQFPNYSSELNVNALELEDSALYLCASRRQGADTEAFFGQGTRLTVV.

The chain employs TRBV11-1 and TRBJ1-5; D is undetermined. The CDR3 runs to 14 residues. Germline V lookup: CDR1 SGHAT, CDR2 FQDESV (reference sequence). V dropped 1 base and J dropped 7 bases, with 11 bases sitting between them. The CDR3 sequence is CASSLGAGGQPQHF. DNA of the CDR3: TGTGCCAGCAGCTTAGGCGCAGGAGGGCAGCCCCAGCATTTT.

This chain links TRBV4-1 with TRBJ1-1; D is ambiguous. Germline CDR1 MGHRA, CDR2 YSYEKL. There are 13 residues in the CDR3. V dropped 2 bases and J dropped 8 bases, with 12 bases sitting between them. The CDR3 nucleotides read TGCGCCAGCAGCCAACCCCTTGGTGAGGAAGCTTTCTTT. It codes for CASSQPLGEEAFF.

This chain joins TRBV7-3 and TRBJ1-1; D is ambiguous. Germline V gene data show CDR1 as SGHTA and CDR2 as FQGTGA. This CDR3 is built from 14 residues. Trimming pared 0 bases from V and 4 bases from J, leaving 9 bases between. The CDR3 protein is CASSLTSVGTEAFF. The DNA for the CDR3 is TGTGCCAGCAGCTTAACTTCTGTGGGCACTGAAGCTTTCTTT.